This T cell receptor beta chain was recovered during a study of T cells in localized non-small cell lung cancer. This clone was seen a handful of times. TCRdb's table, derived via immunoSEQ multiplex PCR, lists solely in-frame clones and lacks some. This table holds 23,000 or so clones, over 75% found once. With 3 bases clipped from V and 2 bases from J, the junction kept 3 bases outside the gene matches. Germline V gives CDR1 LNHDA, CDR2 SQIVND (reference sequence). The CDR3 length is 14 residues. V and J are TRBV19 and TRBJ1-1; 7 bases match TRBD1. This receptor was obtained from an older male donor with stage II lung adenocarcinoma. This sample comprised peripheral blood mononuclear cells, obtained before any cancer treatment. CDR3 in amino acids: CASSIGTANTEAFF. CDR3 sequence (DNA): TGTGCCAGTAGTATTGGGACAGCTAACACTGAAGCTTTCTTT. Full variable domain (outside the CDR3, taken from reference TRBV19 and TRBJ1-1): DGGITQSPKYLFRKEGQNVTLSCEQNLNHDAMYWYRQDPGQGLRLIYYSQIVNDFQKGDIAEGYSVSREKKESFPLTVTSAQKNPTAFYLCASSIGTANTEAFFGQGTRLTVV.